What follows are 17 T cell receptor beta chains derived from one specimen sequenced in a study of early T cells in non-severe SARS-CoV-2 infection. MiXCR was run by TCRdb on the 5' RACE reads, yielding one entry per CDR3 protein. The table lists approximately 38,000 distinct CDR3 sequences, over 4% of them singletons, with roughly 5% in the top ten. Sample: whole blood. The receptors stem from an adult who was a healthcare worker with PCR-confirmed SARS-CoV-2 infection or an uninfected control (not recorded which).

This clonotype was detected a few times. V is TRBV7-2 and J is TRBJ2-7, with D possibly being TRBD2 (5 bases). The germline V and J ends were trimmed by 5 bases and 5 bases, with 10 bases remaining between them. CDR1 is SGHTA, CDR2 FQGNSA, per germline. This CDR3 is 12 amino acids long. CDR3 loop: CASSPFGDEQYF. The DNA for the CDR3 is TGTGCCAGCAGCCCTTTCGGGGACGAGCAGTACTTC.

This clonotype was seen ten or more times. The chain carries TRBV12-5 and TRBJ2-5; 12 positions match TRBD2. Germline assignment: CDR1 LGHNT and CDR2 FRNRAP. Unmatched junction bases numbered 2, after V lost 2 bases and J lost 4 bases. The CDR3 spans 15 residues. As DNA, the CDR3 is TGTGCTAGTGGTTTGATGACTAGCGGGAGAGAGACCCAGTACTTC. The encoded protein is CASGLMTSGRETQYF.

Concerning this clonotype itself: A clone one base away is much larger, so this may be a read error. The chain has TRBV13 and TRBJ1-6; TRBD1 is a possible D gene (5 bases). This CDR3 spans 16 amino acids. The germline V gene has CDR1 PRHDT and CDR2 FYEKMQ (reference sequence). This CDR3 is CASSSRQNSYNSSLHF. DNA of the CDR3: TGTGCCAGCAGCTCACGACAGAACTCCTATAATTCATCCCTCCACTTT.

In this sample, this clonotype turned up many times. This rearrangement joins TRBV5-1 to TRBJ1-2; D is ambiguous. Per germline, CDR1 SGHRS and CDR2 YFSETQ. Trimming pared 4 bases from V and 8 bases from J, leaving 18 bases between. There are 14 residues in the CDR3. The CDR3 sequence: CASSRDGWGAGYTF. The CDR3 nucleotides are TGCGCCAGCAGCAGAGATGGATGGGGAGCGGGCTACACCTTC.

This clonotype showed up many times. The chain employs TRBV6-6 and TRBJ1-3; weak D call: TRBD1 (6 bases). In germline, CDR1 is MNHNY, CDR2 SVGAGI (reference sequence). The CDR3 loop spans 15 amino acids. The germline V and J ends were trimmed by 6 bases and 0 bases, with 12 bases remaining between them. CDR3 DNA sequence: TGTGCCAGCAGGAACAGGGATCTCTCTGGAAACACCATATATTTT. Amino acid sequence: CASRNRDLSGNTIYF.

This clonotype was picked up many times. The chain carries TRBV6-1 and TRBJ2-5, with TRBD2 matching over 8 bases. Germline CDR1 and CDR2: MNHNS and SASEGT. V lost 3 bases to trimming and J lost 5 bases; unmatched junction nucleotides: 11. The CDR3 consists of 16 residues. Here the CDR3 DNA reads TGTGCCAGCAGTGATCGGATTCTAGCGGGCCTGGAGACCCAGTACTTC. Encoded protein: CASSDRILAGLETQYF.

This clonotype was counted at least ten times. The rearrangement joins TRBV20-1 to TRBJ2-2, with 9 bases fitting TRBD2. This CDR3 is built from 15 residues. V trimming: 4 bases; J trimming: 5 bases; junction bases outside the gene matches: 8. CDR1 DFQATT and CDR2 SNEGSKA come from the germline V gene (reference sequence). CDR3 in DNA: TGCAGTGCTATGAAGGTAGCGGGAGCGACCGGGGAGCTGTTTTTT. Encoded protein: CSAMKVAGATGELFF.

The CDR3 DNA sequence: TGTGCCAGCTCACCTTCCCTGGCGGACTACGAGCAGTACTTC. Its protein product is CASSPSLADYEQYF. This chain joins TRBV18 and TRBJ2-7; D unresolved. CDR1 and CDR2 (germline): KGHSH, LQKENI. The CDR3 contains 14 residues. V was pared by 3 bases and J by 3 bases, with 12 bases between. Complete variable domain (other parts from reference TRBV18 and TRBJ2-7): NAGVMQNPRHLVRRRGQEARLRCSPMKGHSHVYWYRQLPEEGLKFMVYLQKENIIDESGMPKERFSAEFPKEGPSILRIQQVVRGDSAAYFCASSPSLADYEQYFGPGTRLTVT.

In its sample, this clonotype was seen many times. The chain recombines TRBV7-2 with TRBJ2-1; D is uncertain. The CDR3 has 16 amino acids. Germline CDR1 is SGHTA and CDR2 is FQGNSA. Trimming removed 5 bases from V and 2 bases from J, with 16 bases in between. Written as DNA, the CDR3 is TGTGCCAGCAGCCCAGGCATGGGGTCCACCTACAATGAGCAGTTCTTC. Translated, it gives CASSPGMGSTYNEQFF.

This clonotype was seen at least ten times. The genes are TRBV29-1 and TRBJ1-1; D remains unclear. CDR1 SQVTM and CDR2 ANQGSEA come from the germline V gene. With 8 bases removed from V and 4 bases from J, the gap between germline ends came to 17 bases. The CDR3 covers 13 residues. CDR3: CSYRGSWGTEAFF. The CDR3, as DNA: TGCAGCTACCGAGGGAGTTGGGGCACTGAAGCTTTCTTT.

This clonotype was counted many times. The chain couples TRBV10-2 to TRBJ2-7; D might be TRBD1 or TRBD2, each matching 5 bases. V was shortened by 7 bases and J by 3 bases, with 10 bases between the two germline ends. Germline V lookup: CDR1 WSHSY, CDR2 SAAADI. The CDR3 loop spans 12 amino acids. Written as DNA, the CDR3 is TGCGCCAGCATCGGGGACCTCTACGAGCAGTACTTC. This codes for CASIGDLYEQYF.

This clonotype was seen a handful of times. The CDR3 region is CASGIRGTDTQYF. The CDR3 nucleotides read TGTGCCAGCGGGATAAGGGGGACAGATACGCAGTATTTT. V and J are TRBV12-3 or TRBV12-4 and TRBJ2-3; a possible D gene is TRBD1 (6 bases). This CDR3 region has 13 residues. V gave up 8 bases and J gave up 3 bases, with 12 bases separating them.

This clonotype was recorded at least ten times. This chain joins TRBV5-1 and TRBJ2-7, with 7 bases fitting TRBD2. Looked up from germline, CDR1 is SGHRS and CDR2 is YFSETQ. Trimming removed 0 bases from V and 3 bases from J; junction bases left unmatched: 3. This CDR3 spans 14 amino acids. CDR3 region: CASSLGPGGYEQYF. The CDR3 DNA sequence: TGCGCCAGCAGCTTGGGACCGGGGGGCTACGAGCAGTACTTC. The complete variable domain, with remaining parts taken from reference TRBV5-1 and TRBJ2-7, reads KAGVTQTPRYLIKTRGQQVTLSCSPISGHRSVSWYQQTPGQGLQFLFEYFSETQRNKGNFPGRFSGRQFSNSRSEMNVSTLELGDSALYLCASSLGPGGYEQYFGPGTRLTVT.

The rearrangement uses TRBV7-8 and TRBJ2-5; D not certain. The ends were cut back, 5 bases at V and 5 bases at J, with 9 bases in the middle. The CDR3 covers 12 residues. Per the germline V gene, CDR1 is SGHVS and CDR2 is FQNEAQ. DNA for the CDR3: TGTGCCAGCAGCCCCAATAGTGAGACCCAGTACTTC. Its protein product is CASSPNSETQYF.

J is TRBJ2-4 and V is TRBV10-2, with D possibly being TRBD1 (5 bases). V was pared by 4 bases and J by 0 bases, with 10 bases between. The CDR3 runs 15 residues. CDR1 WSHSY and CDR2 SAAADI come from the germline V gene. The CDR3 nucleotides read TGCGCCAGCAGTGTCGCAGGGCTAGCCAAAAACATTCAGTACTTC. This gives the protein CASSVAGLAKNIQYF.

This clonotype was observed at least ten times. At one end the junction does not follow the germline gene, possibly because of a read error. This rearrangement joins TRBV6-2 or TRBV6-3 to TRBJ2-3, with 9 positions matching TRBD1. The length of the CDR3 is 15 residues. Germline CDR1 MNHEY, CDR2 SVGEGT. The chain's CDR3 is CASRPTGGYTETQYF. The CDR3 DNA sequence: TGTGCCAGCAGACCGACAGGGGGGTACACAGAGACGCAGTATTTT.

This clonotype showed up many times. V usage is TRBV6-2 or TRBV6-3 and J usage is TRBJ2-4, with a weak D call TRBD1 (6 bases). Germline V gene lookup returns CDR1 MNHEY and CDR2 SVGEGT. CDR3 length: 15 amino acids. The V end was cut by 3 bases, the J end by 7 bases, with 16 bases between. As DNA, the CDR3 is TGTGCCAGCAGTTATCTAGTGGGACAAAAGAACATTCAGTACTTC. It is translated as CASSYLVGQKNIQYF.